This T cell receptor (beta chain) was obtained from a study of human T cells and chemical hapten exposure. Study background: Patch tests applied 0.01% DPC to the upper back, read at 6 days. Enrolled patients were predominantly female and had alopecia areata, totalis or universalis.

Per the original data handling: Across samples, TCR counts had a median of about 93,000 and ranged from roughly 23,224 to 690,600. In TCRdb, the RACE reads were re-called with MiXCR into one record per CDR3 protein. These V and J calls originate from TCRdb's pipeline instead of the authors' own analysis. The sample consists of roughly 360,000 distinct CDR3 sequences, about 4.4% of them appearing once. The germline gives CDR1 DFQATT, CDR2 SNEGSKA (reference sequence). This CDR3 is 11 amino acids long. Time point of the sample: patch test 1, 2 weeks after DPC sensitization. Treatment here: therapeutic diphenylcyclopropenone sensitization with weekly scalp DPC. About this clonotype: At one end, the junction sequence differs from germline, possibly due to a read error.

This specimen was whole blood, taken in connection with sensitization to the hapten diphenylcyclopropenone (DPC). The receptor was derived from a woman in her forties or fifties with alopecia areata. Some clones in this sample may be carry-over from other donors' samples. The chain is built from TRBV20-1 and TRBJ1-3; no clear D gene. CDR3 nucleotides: TGCAGTGCTAAATCTGGCAACACCATATATTTT. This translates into CSAKSGNTIYF.